These 23 T cell receptor beta chains were all obtained from the same sample, sequenced in a study of cytomegalovirus exposure and HLA in healthy donors. Researchers ran the PCR with 60 Vbeta and 13 Jbeta primers. Method: immunoSEQ multiplex PCR; TCRdb's copy keeps in-frame clones and lacks some. The repertoire has 180,000 or so clones, around four fifths of them found once; the top ten carry 3.7%. The source material was PBMCs. The receptors come from a woman in her sixties or seventies in good health and CMV-seropositive.

The gene calls are TRBV6-1 and TRBJ1-5; 7 positions match TRBD1. The CDR3 covers 14 residues. Germline lookup yields CDR1 MNHNS and CDR2 SASEGT. Trimming removed 4 bases from V and 7 bases from J; junction bases left unmatched: 7. The CDR3 loop reads CASSALTGPQPQHF. The CDR3 DNA reads as TGTGCCAGCAGTGCCCTGACAGGGCCCCAGCCCCAGCATTTT.

This chain links TRBV5-6 with TRBJ1-2; 7 positions agree with TRBD1. There are 14 residues in the CDR3. V gave up 3 bases and J gave up 4 bases; unmatched junction bases: 6. The germline V gene encodes CDR1 SGHDT and CDR2 YYEEEE. As DNA, the CDR3 is TGTGCCAGCAGCTCTCAACGACAGGGCTATGGCTACACCTTC. Translating it yields CASSSQRQGYGYTF.

The chain carries TRBV28 and TRBJ2-7, with 7 bases that match TRBD2. Germline CDR1 is MDHEN and CDR2 is SYDVKM. Trimming removed 6 bases from V and 1 base from J; junction bases left unmatched: 9. This CDR3 comprises 15 residues. The DNA for the CDR3 is TGTGCCAGCAGCCAAAGGGAGGGAGAGTCCTACGAGCAGTACTTC. This translates into CASSQREGESYEQYF.

The gene calls are TRBV18 and TRBJ2-3; possible D gene TRBD1, 5 bases. The germline gives CDR1 KGHSH, CDR2 LQKENI. There are 17 residues in the CDR3. V dropped 2 bases and J dropped 2 bases, with 17 bases sitting between them. CDR3 coding DNA: TGTGCCAGCTCACCAGTAGTATCCGACAGTTACACAGATACGCAGTATTTT. This codes for CASSPVVSDSYTDTQYF.

CDR3 sequence (DNA): TGTGCCAGCAGCTTAGGTAGAGGGGGAGCGCCTCAGCCCCAGCATTTT. This codes for CASSLGRGGAPQPQHF. This chain joins TRBV11-2 and TRBJ1-5, with a tentative D call TRBD1 (6 bases). Germline CDR1 and CDR2: SGHAT and FQNNGV. The CDR3 loop spans 16 amino acids. V lost 1 base and J 6 bases, leaving 16 bases between the germline ends.

This chain uses TRBV29-1 with TRBJ2-7; 10 nucleotides agree with TRBD2. The junction had 1 base not matched to a gene; V was cut back by 6 bases and J by 2 bases. The V gene's germline CDR1 is SQVTM and CDR2 ANQGSEA. The CDR3 totals 12 residues. The CDR3 reads CSVGLAAYEQYF. CDR3 nucleotides: TGCAGCGTCGGACTAGCGGCCTACGAGCAGTACTTC.

V gene TRBV19 combines with J gene TRBJ1-5; 8 bases agree with TRBD1. V dropped 6 bases and J dropped 11; count of bases not matched to a gene: 18. The length of the CDR3 is 16 residues. Germline loops: CDR1 LNHDA, CDR2 SQIVND (reference sequence). CDR3 coding DNA: TGTGCCAGTAGGGCCCGGGACAGGTCTATCCATCTGGCCCAGCATTTT. Amino acid sequence: CASRARDRSIHLAQHF.

The CDR3 DNA reads TGTGCCAGCAGCTTAGGGGGAGGGAATGAAAAACTGTTTTTT. It is translated as CASSLGGGNEKLFF. V and J are TRBV7-6 and TRBJ1-4; D not certain. Trimming cost V 1 base and J 5 bases, with 8 bases left between them. From germline, CDR1 is SGHVS and CDR2 FNYEAQ. CDR3 length equals 14 residues.

This clone came up once. The chain carries TRBV11-3 and TRBJ2-1; 11 bases align to TRBD2. Germline loops: CDR1 SGHNT, CDR2 YENEEA. V shed 4 bases and J 4 bases; nucleotides not matched to a gene: 3. The CDR3 totals 15 residues. As DNA, the CDR3 is TGTGCCAGCAGCTCGACTAGCGGGAAATACAATGAGCAGTTCTTC. This gives the protein CASSSTSGKYNEQFF.

This clone was seen more than once but under ten times. The chain has TRBV27 and TRBJ2-7; D is ambiguous. Germline V gene lookup returns CDR1 MNHEY and CDR2 SMNVEV (reference sequence). The CDR3 is 14 residues long. Trimming removed 3 bases from V and 7 bases from J, with 16 bases in between. The CDR3 DNA sequence: TGTGCCAGCAGTTTGGAGTCTATGGGTTGGGAGCAGTACTTC. This translates into CASSLESMGWEQYF.

This clone was seen more than once but under ten times. The rearrangement joins TRBV28 to TRBJ2-2; no definite D call. Per germline, CDR1 MDHEN and CDR2 SYDVKM. CDR3 length equals 12 residues. The V end was cut by 6 bases, the J end by 4 bases, with 6 bases between. CDR3 protein: CASRVSTGELFF. CDR3 sequence (DNA): TGTGCCAGCAGAGTCAGCACCGGGGAGCTGTTTTTT.

The table lists this clone with a few counts. The V gene is TRBV6-1, the J gene TRBJ2-7; 8 nucleotides agree with TRBD1. This CDR3 comprises 14 residues. In germline, CDR1 is MNHNS, CDR2 SASEGT. Trimming at V came to 4 bases and at J to 4 bases, leaving 6 bases not matched to a gene. DNA of the CDR3: TGTGCCAGCAGTGGGACAGGGTCGGCATACGAGCAGTACTTC. This gives the protein CASSGTGSAYEQYF.

The chain couples TRBV27 to TRBJ2-1; 8 positions agree with TRBD2. The length of the CDR3 is 15 residues. V lost 2 bases, J lost 3 bases, and 3 bases stayed unmatched. CDR1 and CDR2 from the germline V gene are MNHEY and SMNVEV (reference sequence). CDR3 nucleotide sequence: TGTGCCAGCAGTTTAAGCGGGAGCGTCTACAATGAGCAGTTCTTC. It yields the protein CASSLSGSVYNEQFF.

This clone was seen a handful of times. The chain recombines TRBV27 with TRBJ2-7; D is possibly TRBD2 (5 bases). This CDR3 spans 13 amino acids. The germline V gene has CDR1 MNHEY and CDR2 SMNVEV (reference sequence). Deletions cut 6 bases from V and 3 bases from J, with 12 bases between. This CDR3 reads CASSMGGGYEQYF. CDR3 coding DNA: TGTGCCAGCAGCATGGGCGGAGGCTACGAGCAGTACTTC.

The chain has TRBV30 and TRBJ2-3; weak D call: TRBD2 (6 bases). This CDR3 has 13 residues. V gave up 5 bases and J gave up 1 base, with 10 bases separating them. Looked up from germline, CDR1 is GTSNPN and CDR2 is SVGIG (reference sequence). CDR3 sequence reads: CAWQGTGTDTQYF. The CDR3 DNA reads TGTGCCTGGCAAGGGACTGGCACAGATACGCAGTATTTT.

The rearrangement joins TRBV28 to TRBJ2-5; a weak D match, TRBD2 (5 bases). The J call is uncertain, as TRBJ2-7 better fits the DNA end. This CDR3 is built from 14 residues. Per the germline V gene, CDR1 is MDHEN and CDR2 is SYDVKM. In nucleotides, the CDR3 is TGTGCCAGCAGGAGGGTCGGGCTTCCCTACGAGCAGTACTTC. Protein: CASRRVGLPYEQYF.

This clone was seen only a few times. The CDR3 nucleotides read TGTGCCACCAGCAGAGATAAAACGACAGGGGGCGGTCAGCCCCAGCATTTT. It specifies CATSRDKTTGGGQPQHF. V gene TRBV15 combines with J gene TRBJ1-5; 10 positions match TRBD1. Germline lookup yields CDR1 LNHNV and CDR2 YYDKDF (reference sequence). This CDR3 is built from 17 residues. The V gene end was trimmed by 0 bases and the J gene end by 6 bases; junction bases not matched to a gene: 8.

The chain links TRBV28 to TRBJ1-2; 8 bases line up with TRBD1. CDR1 and CDR2 (germline): MDHEN, SYDVKM. CDR3 length: 12 residues. Losses at the gene ends were 5 bases for V and 8 bases for J; bases not matched to a gene: 4. In DNA, the CDR3 is TGTGCCAGCAGTCTCAGGGGGCTGGGCTACACCTTC. Its translation is CASSLRGLGYTF.

The CDR3 DNA sequence: TGTGCCTGGACCCGGGACAGGGTGGGTTCACCCCTCCACTTT. Translation: CAWTRDRVGSPLHF. The chain combines TRBV30 with TRBJ1-6; 9 nucleotides align to TRBD1. The CDR3 has 14 amino acids. The germline CDR1 and CDR2 sequences are GTSNPN and SVGIG (reference sequence). The junction had 7 bases not matched to a gene; V was cut back by 4 bases and J by 9 bases.

This clone was seen a few times. This chain joins TRBV15 and TRBJ1-4; 9 bases are shared with TRBD1. The junction had 8 bases not matched to a gene; V was cut back by 5 bases and J by 4 bases. CDR3 length: 16 amino acids. Per germline, CDR1 LNHNV and CDR2 YYDKDF (reference sequence). The CDR3 sequence: CATSQTMDRGNEKLFF. The DNA of the CDR3 is TGTGCCACCAGCCAAACGATGGACAGGGGTAATGAAAAACTGTTTTTT.

V gene TRBV6-1 combines with J gene TRBJ2-1; D is unclear. Germline CDR1 and CDR2: MNHNS and SASEGT. CDR3 length: 12 residues. Trimming removed 0 bases at V and 10 bases at J, with 7 bases between. The CDR3 DNA follows: TGTGCCAGCAGTGAAGCGGCTTGGGAGCAGTTCTTC. Residues: CASSEAAWEQFF.

The rearrangement links TRBV4-2 to TRBJ2-7; 11 nucleotides match TRBD1. This CDR3 has 15 amino acids. Trimming took 4 bases from V and 2 from J; bases not matched to a gene: 4. CDR1 and CDR2 (germline): LGHNA, YNFKEQ. Here the CDR3 reads CASSLGTGGTYEQYF. CDR3 sequence (DNA): TGTGCCAGCAGCCTAGGGACAGGGGGAACCTACGAGCAGTACTTC.

As concerns this clone: One end of the junction fails to match germline, which may point to a read error. The V and J genes are TRBV15 and TRBJ2-6; tentative D call: TRBD1 (5 bases). The germline gives CDR1 LNHNV, CDR2 YYDKDF (reference sequence). The CDR3 covers 18 residues. CDR3 nucleotide sequence: TGTGCCACCAGCAGAGGGGCCAGGGCCTTCTCTGGGGCCAACGGCCTGACTTTC. Translated: CATSRGARAFSGANGLTF.